Following are 20 T cell receptor beta chains from one sample sequenced in a study of spatial heterogeneity in lung cancer. TCRdb reprocessed the 5' RACE reads via MiXCR and lists one record per CDR3 protein. This sample has 20,000 to 30,000 distinct CDR3 sequences, with around 10% found just once. No antigen has been assigned to these receptors. General study points: For expanded intratumoral alpha and beta TCRs, counts tracked tumor mutation counts.

Time point denoted: sample taken at primary tumor resection. The material was lung tumor tissue, obtained at surgery. These receptors all stem from a male donor with early-stage non-small cell lung cancer.

V is TRBV7-9 and J is TRBJ2-1, with 9 bases fitting TRBD2. The CDR3 runs 15 residues. CDR1 is SEHNR, CDR2 FQNEAQ, per germline (reference sequence). The V gene end was trimmed by 5 bases and the J gene end by 9 bases; junction bases not matched to a gene: 11. DNA for the CDR3: TGTGCCAGCAGCCGAACGACTAGCGGCGGCCCTGAGCAGTTCTTC. Residues: CASSRTTSGGPEQFF.

This clonotype was seen at least ten times. This sequence joins TRBV6-5 and TRBJ1-4; D gene uncertain. The CDR3 is 14 residues long. Trimming removed 2 bases from V and 4 bases from J, with 8 bases in between. The V gene's germline CDR1 is MNHEY and CDR2 SVGAGI. The CDR3 reads CASSYAGINEKLFF. CDR3 nucleotide sequence: TGTGCCAGCAGTTACGCGGGGATTAATGAAAAACTGTTTTTT.

In this sample, this clonotype turned up many times. The gene calls are TRBV5-1 and TRBJ1-1; D gene unclear. There are 12 residues in the CDR3. Trimming stripped 4 bases from V and 0 bases from J, with 4 bases between. Germline assignment: CDR1 SGHRS and CDR2 YFSETQ. The CDR3 region has the DNA TGCGCCAGCAGCGGGATGAACACTGAAGCTTTCTTT. Translation gives CASSGMNTEAFF.

This clonotype showed up many times. This chain links TRBV10-3 with TRBJ2-1; D remains unclear. The CDR3 is 11 residues long. Germline V gene sequence: CDR1 ENHRY, CDR2 SYGVKD. Trimming left V 4 bases short and J 7 bases short, with 5 bases between. In DNA form, the CDR3 reads TGTGCCATCAGTGGTAAGAATGAGCAGTTCTTC. Encoded protein: CAISGKNEQFF.

This clonotype came up many times. V gene TRBV29-1 combines with J gene TRBJ2-1, with 8 bases identical to TRBD2. This CDR3 spans 13 amino acids. Trimming removed 5 bases from V and 6 bases from J; junction bases left unmatched: 6. The germline CDR1 and CDR2 sequences are SQVTM and ANQGSEA. CDR3 coding DNA: TGCAGCGTTATTAGCGGGAAACGCAATGAGCAGTTCTTC. Encoded protein: CSVISGKRNEQFF.

The table lists this clonotype with many counts. This chain connects TRBV6-5 to TRBJ1-4; possible D gene TRBD1, 6 bases. CDR1 is MNHEY and CDR2 is SVGAGI in the germline V gene. This CDR3 is 14 amino acids long. V was trimmed by 3 bases and J by 8 bases, leaving 13 bases between them. The CDR3 DNA is TGTGCCAGCAGTTATAAACAGGGATGGGAAAAACTGTTTTTT. Translated, it gives CASSYKQGWEKLFF.

This clonotype turned up a few times. This sequence joins TRBV7-9 and TRBJ2-1, with D perhaps being TRBD1 or TRBD2 (6 bases each). V shed 1 base and J shed 0 bases, with 10 bases lying between them. The germline V gene has CDR1 SEHNR and CDR2 FQNEAQ (reference sequence). CDR3 length: 16 amino acids. The CDR3 DNA is TGTGCCAGCAGCTTAGGTCGGGGGCACTCCTACAATGAGCAGTTCTTC. Translation gives CASSLGRGHSYNEQFF.

This clonotype turned up a few times. The chain uses TRBV2 and TRBJ2-7; 12 bases agree with TRBD1. Trimming cost V 6 bases and J 4 bases; bases outside gene matches: 4. CDR3 length: 14 amino acids. Germline V lookup: CDR1 SNHLY, CDR2 FYNNEI. The CDR3 sequence: CASRPGQGAYEQYF. CDR3 coding DNA: TGTGCCAGCAGGCCGGGACAGGGGGCGTACGAGCAGTACTTC. The variable domain in full, with the rest retrieved from reference TRBV2 and TRBJ2-7, is EPEVTQTPSHQVTQMGQEVILRCVPISNHLYFYWYRQILGQKVEFLVSFYNNEISEKSEIFDDQFSVERPDGSNFTLKIRSTKLEDSAMYFCASRPGQGAYEQYFGPGTRLTVT.

The chain joins TRBV7-9 to TRBJ2-3, with 8 bases identical to TRBD2. V was clipped by 3 bases and J by 7 bases; unmatched bases: 12. CDR1 is SEHNR, CDR2 FQNEAQ, per germline (reference sequence). The CDR3 has 16 amino acids. The CDR3 nucleotides are TGTGCCAGCAGCTTGCTGTGGCGGGGGGCCGGCCATACGCAGTATTTT. Translation gives CASSLLWRGAGHTQYF.

Many counts were recorded for this clonotype. V and J are TRBV5-6 and TRBJ2-5; D ambiguous. Per the germline V gene, CDR1 is SGHDT and CDR2 is YYEEEE. The V end was cut by 1 base, the J end by 1 base, with 8 bases between. This CDR3 contains 14 residues. CDR3 nucleotide sequence: TGTGCCAGCAGCTTGTGGTGGGCCCAAGAGACCCAGTACTTC. Translation: CASSLWWAQETQYF.

This clonotype was recorded many times. The chain links TRBV4-3 to TRBJ2-1, with 10 bases aligning to TRBD2. Germline CDR1 LGHNA, CDR2 YSLEER. V lost 1 base, J lost 9 bases, and 6 bases stayed unmatched. The CDR3 is made up of 15 amino acids. Here the CDR3 reads CASSQGSGRGPEQFF. CDR3 sequence (DNA): TGCGCCAGCAGCCAAGGGAGCGGGAGGGGACCTGAGCAGTTCTTC.

This rearrangement joins TRBV11-2 to TRBJ2-5; 13 nucleotides agree with TRBD2. The V and J ends lost 2 bases and 1 base, in that order; junction bases with no gene match: 4. This CDR3 contains 17 residues. Germline CDR1 SGHAT, CDR2 FQNNGV. The CDR3 sequence is CASSLWGLAGTQETQYF. The CDR3 coding sequence is TGTGCCAGCAGCTTATGGGGACTAGCGGGGACCCAAGAGACCCAGTACTTC.

In its sample, this clonotype was seen many times. This chain joins TRBV7-8 and TRBJ1-5; D uncertain. CDR3 length: 14 amino acids. V shed 5 bases and J shed 3 bases, with 11 bases lying between them. Germline V lookup: CDR1 SGHVS, CDR2 FQNEAQ. The CDR3 region has the DNA TGTGCCAGCAGCCCCGACTCCTTCAATCAGCCCCAGCATTTT. Its protein is CASSPDSFNQPQHF.

This clonotype appeared a few times. The rearrangement joins TRBV12-3 or TRBV12-4 to TRBJ1-3; TRBD1 aligns across 9 bases. The CDR3 consists of 14 residues. The junction had 4 bases not matched to a gene; V was cut back by 6 bases and J by 4 bases. CDR3 protein: CASSWTGVGNTIYF. The CDR3 bases are TGTGCCAGCAGCTGGACAGGGGTAGGAAACACCATATATTTT.

This clonotype was observed at least ten times. The chain links TRBV7-3 to TRBJ1-2; 9 bases match TRBD1. CDR1 is SGHTA, CDR2 FQGTGA, per germline. The J segment lost 7 bases and the V segment lost 4 bases, leaving 7 bases of the junction unmatched. The CDR3 sequence is 14 residues long. The CDR3 loop reads CASSSPGQGVGYTF. CDR3 nucleotide sequence: TGTGCCAGCAGCTCACCGGGACAGGGAGTTGGCTACACCTTC.

Only a few counts were recorded for this clonotype. V usage is TRBV5-1 and J usage is TRBJ2-7, with D possibly matching TRBD2 (7 bases). Trimming took off 7 bases at V and 7 bases at J, with 27 bases between the two ends. Per the germline V gene, CDR1 is SGHRS and CDR2 is YFSETQ. The CDR3 extends over 16 amino acids. This CDR3 is CASGLGSGGGYREQYF. The CDR3 DNA reads TGCGCCAGCGGCCTGGGGAGTGGCGGGGGCTACAGGGAGCAGTACTTC.

There are many counts of this clonotype. This chain connects TRBV5-1 to TRBJ2-3, with D uncertain. Germline lookup yields CDR1 SGHRS and CDR2 YFSETQ. The V and J ends lost 4 bases and 4 bases respectively, with 10 bases between them. The CDR3 loop spans 13 amino acids. The CDR3 reads CASSPTRADTQYF. For the CDR3, the DNA is TGCGCCAGCAGCCCGACCCGGGCAGATACGCAGTATTTT.

By sample fraction, this clonotype is medium-sized. The genes are TRBV2 and TRBJ1-6; tentative D call: TRBD1 (6 bases). The length of the CDR3 is 18 residues. The V and J ends lost 6 bases and 7 bases respectively, with 25 bases between them. Germline V gene data show CDR1 as SNHLY and CDR2 as FYNNEI. CDR3: CASSVTGHFSRSNSPLHF. CDR3 bases: TGTGCCAGCAGCGTGACGGGACATTTCTCCCGGAGCAATTCACCCCTCCACTTT.

This clonotype has a count of ten or more. The chain recombines TRBV4-2 with TRBJ1-3, with a weak D call TRBD1 (6 bases). The V gene's germline CDR1 is LGHNA and CDR2 YNFKEQ. The CDR3 runs 17 residues. Trimming removed 2 bases at V and 0 bases at J, with 14 bases between. The DNA for the CDR3 is TGTGCCAGCAGCCAAAGTCGCACAGGGACCTCTGGAAACACCATATATTTT. This sequence encodes CASSQSRTGTSGNTIYF.

This chain links TRBV7-2 with TRBJ2-1, with 10 nucleotides matching TRBD2. With 6 bases clipped from V and 0 bases from J, the junction kept 2 bases outside the gene matches. The CDR3 has 15 amino acids. Germline-derived CDR1 and CDR2 are SGHTA and FQGNSA. The CDR3 spells CASRPSGSSYNEQFF. The CDR3 nucleotides read TGTGCCAGCAGACCTAGCGGGAGCTCCTACAATGAGCAGTTCTTC.